The 10 T cell receptor beta chains below all came from one sample that was sequenced in a study of regulatory T cells in long-lasting Graves disease. Time point denoted: newly diagnosed GD, antithyroid drugs for less than 3 months. Extracted PBMC RNA gave rise to the TCR library. Relying on iRepertoire HTBI primers and Arm-PCR of CDR3 regions, the team built TCR beta libraries. Via MiXCR, TCRdb re-called the multiplex PCR reads, giving one row per CDR3 protein. The data show about 500,000 distinct CDR3 sequences, with about 12% seen just once and approximately 9% held by the top ten. The same specimen was also included in a second study, on T cells in Graves' hyperthyroidism and ophthalmopathy.

This sample comprised peripheral blood mononuclear cells (PBMCs), obtained at new diagnosis, from a patient treated with antithyroid drugs. All receptors derive from a woman aged 30 to 39 with Graves disease.

This clonotype occurred many times. V gene TRBV30 combines with J gene TRBJ1-2, with 7 nucleotides matching TRBD1. The germline V gene encodes CDR1 GTSNPN and CDR2 SVGIG (reference sequence). V lost 6 bases and J lost 4; bases outside the gene matches: 11. The CDR3 extends over 14 amino acids. The DNA of the CDR3 is TGTGCCTGCCGGCGGGACAGTATGTTCTATGGCTACACCTTC. Protein product: CACRRDSMFYGYTF.

This clonotype was detected only a few times. V is TRBV9 and J is TRBJ2-7, with TRBD1 identical over 8 bases. With 3 bases clipped from V and 5 bases from J, the junction kept 10 bases outside the gene matches. The germline gives CDR1 SGDLS, CDR2 YYNGEE. This CDR3 region has 15 residues. CDR3 sequence: CASSETGTGLDEQYF. The CDR3 DNA is TGTGCCAGCAGCGAAACCGGGACAGGATTAGACGAGCAGTACTTC.

V usage is TRBV25-1 and J usage is TRBJ1-2; D possibly corresponds to TRBD1 (6 bases). Trimming stripped 4 bases from V and 4 bases from J, with 16 bases between. The CDR3 runs 15 residues. Looked up from germline, CDR1 is MGHDK and CDR2 is SYGVNS. CDR3 residues: CASSVSAGATYGYTF. CDR3 nucleotides: TGTGCCAGCAGTGTTTCGGCAGGGGCGACCTATGGCTACACCTTC.

In nucleotides, the CDR3 is TGCGCCAGCAGCTTGGTCGGCGGGAGGGACAATGAGCAGTTCTTC. Amino acids: CASSLVGGRDNEQFF. The gene calls are TRBV5-1 and TRBJ2-1; 9 bases are shared with TRBD2. Germline V CDR1 and CDR2: SGHRS, YFSETQ. This CDR3 has 15 amino acids. V dropped 0 bases and J dropped 5; count of bases not matched to a gene: 3.

This clonotype has at least ten counts. The DNA of the CDR3 is TGTGCCAGCTCACCACCGGTCGACGAGCAGTACTTC. Translating gives CASSPPVDEQYF. The chain is built from TRBV18 and TRBJ2-7; D call uncertain. The CDR3 length is 12 residues. V lost 0 bases and J 5 bases, leaving 5 bases between the germline ends. Germline V lookup: CDR1 KGHSH, CDR2 LQKENI.

This clonotype was observed many times. CDR3 sequence (DNA): TGTGCCAGCAGTCAGACAGGGAAGTTTGGAAACACCATATATTTT. Translation gives CASSQTGKFGNTIYF. V gene TRBV12-3 or TRBV12-4 combines with J gene TRBJ1-3; TRBD1 matches at 7 bases. After removal of 5 bases from V and 3 bases from J, the junction contained 7 bases not matched to a gene. CDR3 length: 15 amino acids.

At least ten counts were recorded for this clonotype. The V and J genes are TRBV7-2 and TRBJ2-7, with 8 positions matching TRBD1. The CDR3 totals 14 residues. V lost 4 bases and J lost 3; bases outside the gene matches: 5. Germline V gene lookup returns CDR1 SGHTA and CDR2 FQGNSA. This chain's CDR3 is CASSSDRGIYEQYF. The CDR3 DNA sequence: TGTGCCAGCAGCTCTGACAGGGGAATCTACGAGCAGTACTTC.

Comment on this clonotype: At one boundary the junction diverges from the germline segment, which might be a read error. CDR3 amino acids: CASSGTSSYNEQSF. CDR3 nucleotides: TGTGCCAGCAGTGGGACTAGCTCCTACAATGAGCAGTCCTTC. The chain links TRBV27 to TRBJ2-1, with 9 bases that match TRBD2. This CDR3 comprises 14 residues. CDR1 MNHEY and CDR2 SMNVEV come from the germline V gene (reference sequence).

This clonotype occurred many times. The rearrangement uses TRBV5-1 and TRBJ2-1; tentatively, D is TRBD1 (8 bases). The germline gives CDR1 SGHRS, CDR2 YFSETQ. V dropped 2 bases and J dropped 6 bases, with 21 bases sitting between them. This CDR3 spans 17 amino acids. The CDR3 DNA reads TGCGCCAGCAGCTTCCGACGGGGGGACAGGTCGACCAATGAGCAGTTCTTC. Protein sequence: CASSFRRGDRSTNEQFF.

This clonotype came up a few times. The rearrangement uses TRBV7-3 and TRBJ1-6, with D unresolved. The germline V and J ends were trimmed by 4 bases and 5 bases, with 9 bases remaining between them. The germline V gene encodes CDR1 SGHTA and CDR2 FQGTGA. This CDR3 has 14 residues. The CDR3 coding sequence is TGTGCCAGCAGCTGGACGGCTAATAATTCACCCCTCCACTTT. It codes for CASSWTANNSPLHF.